What follows describes a single T cell receptor (beta chain). Germline CDR1 reads LGHDT; CDR2 reads YNNKEL (reference sequence). The CDR3 is made up of 15 amino acids. The V and J ends lost 2 bases and 2 bases, in that order; junction bases with no gene match: 2. TCRdb independently ran MiXCR on the 5' RACE reads; one entry per CDR3 protein. The sample has about 150,000 distinct CDR3 sequences; roughly 31% are singletons. This sample is part of a study of T-cell memory formation after mild COVID-19. The V and J genes are TRBV3-1 and TRBJ2-7, with 11 bases that match TRBD2. Input material: PBMCs or a T cell subset sorted from them (not recorded which). The receptor comes from an adult woman who had mild COVID-19 (a few samples of this study predate the infection). Cell type and time point are not known. CDR3 protein: CASSQTSGGAYEQYF. The CDR3 DNA reads TGTGCCAGCAGCCAAACTAGCGGGGGCGCCTACGAGCAGTACTTC.